What follows is one T cell receptor (beta chain) and its context. Its antigen has not been determined. Nothing much larger sits one base from this clone, and base qualities are not available. The donors were healthy, HIV-negative adults who had no recently reported acute infections or vaccinations. Every donor was a Caucasian adult living in Nashville, Tennessee, USA. For unsorted samples, 90 million to 95 million PBMCs were counted, and genomic DNA was extracted using the QIAamp DNA Blood Mini kit. After blood collection by leukapheresis, PBMCs were isolated using Ficoll-Histopaque density gradient centrifugation and then cryopreserved in the vapor phase of liquid nitrogen. This specimen comes from a study of shared clonotypes between healthy human individuals (TCRdb year 2020). Regarding the study in general: The cohort included a few men and a couple of women between 18 and 49 years of age. Per donor, leukapheresis produced somewhere between about 0.94 and 10 billion PBMCs. Libraries were prepared and TCR repertoires were sequenced by different laboratories using diverse techniques, in order to increase sequencing depth and limit assay-specific biases. Blood TCR repertoires of about 5 healthy adults were deeply sequenced to estimate repertoire size and the extent of clonotype sharing between individuals. Findings and caveats that apply to the study as a whole: Sampling was limited to blood, and TCR repertoires in tissue likely differ from TCR repertoires in blood. Pairwise subsampling led to the expectation that sequencing depth would affect the degree of clonotype sharing among donors. Because the study included only a small number of donors, the genetic and exposure-history diversity represented was limited.

From the cysteine up to the phenylalanine, the CDR3 has a length of 13 residues. Here the CDR3 DNA is all that survives: 39 bases in frame from base 1. The junction carries 9 bases between V and J, which are trimmed by 2 bases and 4 bases respectively. The germline V gene provides CDR1 SGHDT and CDR2 YYEEEE. TCR CDR3 regions were amplified from genomic DNA by multiplex PCR using the deep immunoSEQ assay. Extracted genomic DNA from each cell subset was spread evenly across all wells of several immunoSEQ 96-well plates, with each plate serving as a replicate. For unsorted PBMC, each replicate PCR was loaded with approximately 0.3 ug genomic DNA, equivalent to about 33,000 T cell genomes. Unsorted PBMC genomic DNA was sequenced across ten immunoSEQ deep assay plates. The purified libraries were quantified using a Qubit 3.0 fluorometer, sized with a Bioanalyzer 2100, and then quantified again using the KAPA Library Quantification kit. A separate single-read 150-cycle Illumina NextSeq 550 flow cell was used to sequence each immunoSEQ 96-well plate. Processing in the source paper ran as follows. Because only junctional sequences without quality scores were contained in the immunoSEQ output, filtering matching that applied to full-length reads could not be performed. Sequences were annotated with PyIR, a Python wrapper for IgBLAST v1.9, and V/J genes and CDR3 were assigned using IMGT germline references. Reads with weak V/J assignments (E-value above 1e-6), missing CDR3, stop codons, out-of-frame junctions, or ambiguous translated residues were removed. A V3J clonotype was defined by an identical inferred V gene, J gene, and CDR3 amino acid sequence. To compute the percentage overlap between repertoires, the number of shared unique clonotypes was divided by the size of the smaller repertoire. Repertoire richness was assessed with RTK rarefaction, the Chao1 estimator, and Recon v2.1 estimates of unobserved clonotypes. Here the immuneACCESS table is served through TCRdb, limited to in-frame sequences with V and J called. Missing clones are a known gap in these copies; in checked studies unresolved V genes cover under half, and the rest lacks a known reason. The V and J calls and clone size come from that table; D and trimming were worked out from the DNA. The sample records around 510,000 clones, roughly 79% of which are singletons. The top ten clones comprise more than 10% of the sample.

The receptor's source is a woman aged 40 to 49 in good health. Some clones in this sample may be carry-over from other donors' samples. What was sequenced was PBMCs. The rearrangement combines TRBV5-6 with TRBJ1-1; matching of 6 bases hints at TRBD1 as the D gene. The sequenced DNA: TGTGCCAGCAGCTTACAGGGTTTCACTGAAGCTTTCTTT. Translation gives CASSLQGFTEAFF.